The 26 T cell receptor beta chains given below trace back to one sample, sequenced in a study of blood T cells in healthy people across ages. A second roughly 6 to 12 cycle PCR used barcoded and J-beta primers. TCRdb reprocessed the 5' RACE reads with MiXCR, giving one entry per CDR3 protein. This table holds over 1,500,000 distinct CDR3 sequences, approximately 40% found once. Sequenced input: blood. These receptors all come from a human donor in good health.

The rearrangement uses TRBV5-1 and TRBJ1-5; TRBD1 matches at 9 bases. This CDR3 is 15 amino acids long. With 5 bases clipped from V and 7 bases from J, the junction kept 10 bases outside the gene matches. Germline values: CDR1 SGHRS, CDR2 YFSETQ. CDR3 DNA sequence: TGCGCCAGCAGACTCACTACAGGGGGCGGCCAGCCCCAGCATTTT. Its protein is CASRLTTGGGQPQHF.

This clonotype came up once. Germline and junction disagree at one end, which may indicate a read error. The rearrangement uses TRBV12-3 or TRBV12-4 and TRBJ2-1; 12 bases agree with TRBD1. This CDR3 is built from 15 residues. The CDR3 DNA reads TGTGCCAGCAGATCCGGGACAGGGGGCCACAACGAGCAGTTCTTC. It yields the protein CASRSGTGGHNEQFF.

This clonotype was recorded a few times. The chain couples TRBV20-1 to TRBJ2-1; D gene uncertain. The CDR3 loop spans 14 amino acids. Germline CDR1 and CDR2: DFQATT and SNEGSKA (reference sequence). With 0 bases removed from V and 3 bases from J, the gap between germline ends came to 9 bases. CDR3 amino acids: CSARERIFYNEQFF. CDR3 bases: TGCAGTGCTAGAGAGCGGATCTTCTACAATGAGCAGTTCTTC.

The gene calls are TRBV20-1 and TRBJ2-1; the match to TRBD2 covers 14 bases. Germline CDR1 is DFQATT and CDR2 is SNEGSKA (reference sequence). V lost 5 bases to trimming and J lost 4 bases; unmatched junction nucleotides: 7. The CDR3 contains 16 residues. The CDR3 spells CSASGTSGGPYNEQFF. The DNA for the CDR3 is TGCAGTGCTTCCGGGACTAGCGGGGGCCCTTACAATGAGCAGTTCTTC.

This rearrangement joins TRBV28 to TRBJ1-1; the D gene is possibly TRBD1 (5 bases). V was pared by 8 bases and J by 1 base, with 11 bases between. The CDR3 is 13 residues long. Germline assignment: CDR1 MDHEN and CDR2 SYDVKM. This chain's CDR3 is CASVDSSNTEAFF. The CDR3 DNA reads TGTGCCAGCGTCGACAGTTCGAACACTGAAGCTTTCTTT.

This chain joins TRBV9 and TRBJ2-3; TRBD2 matches at 10 bases. CDR3 size: 16 residues. V lost 2 bases, J lost 4 bases, and 7 bases stayed unmatched. Germline lookup yields CDR1 SGDLS and CDR2 YYNGEE. The DNA for the CDR3 is TGTGCCAGCAGCGTGACGGTAGCGGGGGGAGCAGATACGCAGTATTTT. Translating it yields CASSVTVAGGADTQYF.

This clonotype was counted a single time. This sequence joins TRBV7-8 and TRBJ2-1; TRBD2 aligns across 9 bases. The germline V gene has CDR1 SGHVS and CDR2 FQNEAQ. The CDR3 runs 15 residues. The V gene end was trimmed by 5 bases and the J gene end by 10 bases; junction bases not matched to a gene: 12. CDR3 in DNA: TGTGCCAGCAGCCCCCCGGGACTAGCCCTCCGGGAGCAGTTCTTC. This sequence encodes CASSPPGLALREQFF.

The genes are TRBV20-1 and TRBJ1-5; 7 bases map to TRBD1. Germline CDR1 and CDR2: DFQATT and SNEGSKA (reference sequence). V shed 3 bases, J shed 5 bases, and the junction held 13 bases outside the gene matches. This CDR3 is 16 amino acids long. CDR3 DNA: TGCAGTGCTAGTTCCGACAGGGCCATTTCGGATCAGCCCCAGCATTTT. Amino acid sequence: CSASSDRAISDQPQHF.

The J gene is TRBJ1-2, the V gene TRBV12-3 or TRBV12-4, with unresolved D. Trimming left V 6 bases short and J 8 bases short, with 13 bases between. The length of the CDR3 is 12 residues. The CDR3 reads CASSSDGSGYTF. The DNA for the CDR3 is TGTGCCAGCAGCTCGGACGGCAGCGGCTACACCTTC.

This clonotype was seen a few times. The rearrangement links TRBV7-2 to TRBJ2-1, with 9 bases lining up with TRBD2. The CDR3 sequence is 17 residues long. J was trimmed by 2 bases and V by 0 bases; bases with no gene match: 5. Germline values: CDR1 SGHTA, CDR2 FQGNSA. The CDR3 loop is CASSLAVAGGTYNEQFF. As DNA, the CDR3 is TGTGCCAGCAGCTTAGCGGTCGCGGGGGGGACCTACAATGAGCAGTTCTTC.

This clonotype was counted only a few times. The chain is built from TRBV6-2 or TRBV6-3 and TRBJ1-2; D gene ambiguous. The CDR3 is made up of 16 amino acids. Between the trimmed V and J ends, which lost 0 bases and 7 bases, there was a span of 18 bases. Germline values: CDR1 MNHEY, CDR2 SVGEGT. The CDR3, as DNA: TGTGCCAGCAGTTACTCGAAGGGTGGGCTTCCAGCTGGCTACACCTTC. Its translation: CASSYSKGGLPAGYTF.

The rearrangement links TRBV7-2 to TRBJ2-5; D is unresolved. Germline assignment: CDR1 SGHTA and CDR2 FQGNSA. Trimming cost V 3 bases and J 1 base, with 9 bases left between them. The CDR3 runs 14 residues. The CDR3 loop is CASSFSWTQETQYF. The CDR3 coding sequence is TGTGCCAGCAGCTTCTCATGGACCCAAGAGACCCAGTACTTC.

The chain couples TRBV12-3 or TRBV12-4 to TRBJ1-5; no clear D gene. Trimming took off 3 bases at V and 0 bases at J, with 12 bases between the two ends. The CDR3 is made up of 16 amino acids. CDR3 DNA: TGTGCCAGCAGTTTCAGGCAACCCAATAGCAATCAGCCCCAGCATTTT. Amino acid sequence: CASSFRQPNSNQPQHF.

Remarks on this clonotype: Here the CDR3 omits its conserved ending phenylalanine or tryptophan, so a read error is the likely source. This chain connects TRBV7-2 to TRBJ1-2, with 9 bases that match TRBD1. V dropped 4 bases and J dropped 3; count of bases not matched to a gene: 9. The CDR3 loop spans 16 amino acids. Looked up from germline, CDR1 is SGHTA and CDR2 is FQGNSA. DNA of the CDR3: TGTGCCAGCAGCTCCCCCGGGGGACAGGGAGACTATGGCTACACCATC. Its translation: CASSSPGGQGDYGYTI.

This clonotype has a handful of counts. The gene calls are TRBV5-1 and TRBJ1-2; 7 bases line up with TRBD1. CDR1 SGHRS and CDR2 YFSETQ come from the germline V gene. This CDR3 spans 14 amino acids. The trim removed 3 bases at V and 2 bases at J, leaving 4 bases unmatched. CDR3 loop: CASSYPQGNYGYTF. Here the CDR3 DNA reads TGCGCCAGCAGCTACCCACAGGGGAACTATGGCTACACCTTC.

This clonotype was seen a handful of times. This sequence joins TRBV6-2 or TRBV6-3 and TRBJ2-7; 7 bases agree with TRBD1. Looked up from germline, CDR1 is MNHEY and CDR2 is SVGEGT. V shed 5 bases, J shed 2 bases, and the junction held 6 bases outside the gene matches. The CDR3 length is 14 residues. The CDR3 nucleotides read TGTGCCAGCAGTGCTCCGACAGGGACCTACGAGCAGTACTTC. It yields the protein CASSAPTGTYEQYF.

CDR3 DNA sequence: TGTGCCAGCAGCTTAGTACGGCGGGGGCCCTACAATGAGCAGTTCTTC. Translating it yields CASSLVRRGPYNEQFF. The chain is built from TRBV7-8 and TRBJ2-1; TRBD2 might be the D (7 bases). The germline V gene encodes CDR1 SGHVS and CDR2 FQNEAQ. There are 16 residues in the CDR3. V lost 1 base and J 2 bases, leaving 12 bases between the germline ends.

The V call is TRBV6-6, the J call TRBJ2-1; TRBD2 agrees at 11 bases. The CDR3 is 16 amino acids. Germline V gene data show CDR1 as MNHNY and CDR2 as SVGAGI (reference sequence). Unmatched junction bases numbered 7, after V lost 8 bases and J lost 1 base. The CDR3 DNA follows: TGTGCCAGCGGAATAGCGGGGGGGCGGTCCTACAATGAGCAGTTCTTC. It encodes CASGIAGGRSYNEQFF.

This clonotype was counted only a few times. This sequence joins TRBV5-6 and TRBJ2-1, with 16 nucleotides matching TRBD2. Germline V lookup: CDR1 SGHDT, CDR2 YYEEEE. V shed 5 bases and J 0 bases; nucleotides not matched to a gene: 8. The CDR3 consists of 19 residues. CDR3 DNA: TGTGCCAGCAGTCAACCGGGACTAGCGGGGGGGACCTCCTACAATGAGCAGTTCTTC. Translated: CASSQPGLAGGTSYNEQFF. Full variable domain (rest looked up from reference TRBV5-6 and TRBJ2-1): DAGVTQSPTHLIKTRGQQVTLRCSPKSGHDTVSWYQQALGQGPQFIFQYYEEEERQRGNFPDRFSGHQFPNYSSELNVNALLLGDSALYLCASSQPGLAGGTSYNEQFFGPGTRLTVL.

This clonotype was observed a few times. CDR3 sequence reads: CASSQDNAPDTQYF. The DNA for the CDR3 is TGTGCCAGCAGCCAAGATAACGCGCCAGATACGCAGTATTTT. J is TRBJ2-3 and V is TRBV4-2, with D unresolved. The CDR3 sequence is 14 residues long. Germline V gene sequence: CDR1 LGHNA, CDR2 YNFKEQ. Trimming removed 0 bases at V and 4 bases at J, with 8 bases between.

A few counts support this clonotype. The chain uses TRBV4-2 and TRBJ1-5; D unresolved. With 1 base removed from V and 0 bases from J, the gap between germline ends came to 10 bases. Germline CDR1 reads LGHNA; CDR2 reads YNFKEQ. The CDR3 covers 16 residues. The CDR3 DNA reads TGTGCCAGCAGCCAAGTGGGCAGGAATAGCAATCAGCCCCAGCATTTT. This encodes CASSQVGRNSNQPQHF.

The rearrangement joins TRBV7-2 to TRBJ1-3; D possibly corresponds to TRBD1 (6 bases). V was shortened by 8 bases and J by 0 bases, with 23 bases between the two germline ends. Germline lookup yields CDR1 SGHTA and CDR2 FQGNSA. The CDR3 runs 18 residues. CDR3 sequence reads: CASATNGGALGSGNTIYF. In DNA, the CDR3 is TGTGCCAGCGCGACTAATGGGGGGGCCCTCGGCTCTGGAAACACCATATATTTT. Based on the CDR3 plus reference TRBV7-2 and TRBJ1-3, the full variable domain is GAGVSQSPSNKVTEKGKDVELRCDPISGHTALYWYRQSLGQGLEFLIYFQGNSAPDKSGLPSDRFSAERTGGSVSTLTIQRTQQEDSAVYLCASATNGGALGSGNTIYFGEGSWLTVV.

J is TRBJ2-5 and V is TRBV9; 10 bases are a match to TRBD2. V lost 4 bases and J lost 2; bases outside the gene matches: 11. The CDR3 is 17 amino acids. Germline CDR1 is SGDLS and CDR2 is YYNGEE. The CDR3 DNA sequence: TGTGCCAGCAGCCCGAGTCGAGGACTAGCGGTACAAGAGACCCAGTACTTC. As protein: CASSPSRGLAVQETQYF.

A word on this clonotype: Germline and junction disagree at one end, which may indicate a read error. The rearrangement links TRBV5-1 to TRBJ1-4; the D gene is possibly TRBD1 (5 bases). The V gene's germline CDR1 is SGHRS and CDR2 YFSETQ. The CDR3 contains 14 residues. The CDR3 here is CAGSLDTEALGLFF. CDR3 sequence (DNA): TGCGCCGGCAGCTTGGACACAGAGGCCCTTGGACTGTTTTTT.

This chain connects TRBV4-1 to TRBJ2-7; possibly TRBD2 for D (6 bases). Germline V gives CDR1 MGHRA, CDR2 YSYEKL. Trimming took 0 bases from V and 2 from J, leaving 11 bases between them. The CDR3 is 15 residues long. The CDR3 here is CASSQDGGVPYEQYF. CDR3 sequence (DNA): TGCGCCAGCAGCCAAGATGGAGGGGTACCCTACGAGCAGTACTTC.

This chain joins TRBV27 and TRBJ2-7, with no clear D. V was pared by 3 bases and J by 2 bases, with 8 bases between. The CDR3 length is 13 residues. CDR1 and CDR2 (germline): MNHEY, SMNVEV (reference sequence). CDR3 DNA: TGTGCCAGCAGTTTCCAGGAACCCTACGAGCAGTACTTC. This gives the protein CASSFQEPYEQYF.